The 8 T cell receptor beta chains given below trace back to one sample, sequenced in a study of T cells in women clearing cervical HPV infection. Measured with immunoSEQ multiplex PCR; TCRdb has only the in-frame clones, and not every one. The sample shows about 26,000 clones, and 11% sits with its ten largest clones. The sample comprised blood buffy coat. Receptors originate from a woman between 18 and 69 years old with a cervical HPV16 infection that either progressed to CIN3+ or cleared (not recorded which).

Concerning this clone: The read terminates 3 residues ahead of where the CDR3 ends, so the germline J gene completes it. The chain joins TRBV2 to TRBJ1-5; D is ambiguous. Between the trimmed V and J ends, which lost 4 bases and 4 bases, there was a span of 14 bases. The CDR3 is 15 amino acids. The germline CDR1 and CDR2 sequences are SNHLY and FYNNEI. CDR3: CASSGSRLSNQPQHF. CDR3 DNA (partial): TGTGCCAGCAGTGGGTCCAGGCTCAGTAATCAGCCC.

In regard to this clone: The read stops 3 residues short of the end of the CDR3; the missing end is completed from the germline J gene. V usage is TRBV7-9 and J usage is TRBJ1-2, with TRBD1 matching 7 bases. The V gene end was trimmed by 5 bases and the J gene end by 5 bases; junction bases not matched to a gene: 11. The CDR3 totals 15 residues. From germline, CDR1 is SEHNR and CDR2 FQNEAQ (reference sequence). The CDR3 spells CASSDRDPRGYGYTF. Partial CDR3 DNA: TGTGCCAGCAGCGACAGGGACCCACGGGGGTATGGC.

CDR3 DNA, as far as it was read: TGTGCCAGCAGCTTATGGCTAGCGGAGAAAACGAGCTCCTACAATGAG. Translating gives CASSLWLAEKTSSYNE. The entire CDR3 protein reads CASSLWLAEKTSSYNEQFF. The chain links TRBV13 to TRBJ2-1; 7 positions agree with TRBD2. Sequencing ends 3 residues short of the CDR3 end; the germline J gene provides the rest. With 2 bases clipped from V and 0 bases from J, the junction kept 13 bases outside the gene matches. Germline V lookup: CDR1 PRHDT, CDR2 FYEKMQ (reference sequence). The CDR3 is 19 residues long.

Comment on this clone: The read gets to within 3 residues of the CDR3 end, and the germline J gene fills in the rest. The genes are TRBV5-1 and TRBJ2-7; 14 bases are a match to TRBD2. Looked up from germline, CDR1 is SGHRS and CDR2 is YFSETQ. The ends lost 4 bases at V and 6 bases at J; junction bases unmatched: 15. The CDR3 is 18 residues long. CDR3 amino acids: CASSLPGLAGVVGSEQYF. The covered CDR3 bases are TGCGCCAGCAGCCTTCCGGGACTAGCGGGAGTAGTAGGGTCCGAG.

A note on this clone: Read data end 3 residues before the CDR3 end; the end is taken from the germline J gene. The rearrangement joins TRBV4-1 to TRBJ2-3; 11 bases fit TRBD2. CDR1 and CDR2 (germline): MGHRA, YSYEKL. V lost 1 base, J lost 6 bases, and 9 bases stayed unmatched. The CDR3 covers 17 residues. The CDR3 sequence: CASSQVASGGRWDTQYF. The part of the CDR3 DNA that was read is TGCGCCAGCAGCCAAGTGGCTAGCGGGGGGCGGTGGGATACG.

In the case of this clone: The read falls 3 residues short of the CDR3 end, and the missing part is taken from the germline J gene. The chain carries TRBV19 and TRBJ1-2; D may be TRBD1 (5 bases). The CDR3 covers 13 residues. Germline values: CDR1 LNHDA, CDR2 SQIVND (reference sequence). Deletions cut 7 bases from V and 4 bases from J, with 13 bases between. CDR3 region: CASIGGWAYGYTF. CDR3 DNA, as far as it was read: TGTGCCAGTATCGGGGGTTGGGCCTATGGC.

The CDR3 loop is CAWITTANTEAFF. The DNA read from the CDR3 is TGTGCCTGGATCACGACAGCGAACACTGAA. This chain connects TRBV30 to TRBJ1-1; maybe TRBD1 (5 bases). Sequencing ends 3 residues short of the CDR3 end; the germline J gene provides the rest. The germline gives CDR1 GTSNPN, CDR2 SVGIG (reference sequence). This CDR3 is 13 amino acids long. Trimming left V 4 bases short and J 1 base short, with 10 bases between.

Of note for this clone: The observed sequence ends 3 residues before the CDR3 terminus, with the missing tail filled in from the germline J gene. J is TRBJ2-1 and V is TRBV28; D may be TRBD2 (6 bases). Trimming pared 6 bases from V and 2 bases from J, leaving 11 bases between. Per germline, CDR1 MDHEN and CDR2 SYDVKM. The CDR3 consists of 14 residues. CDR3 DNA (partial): TGTGCCAGCAGAAAGGGCGGGACCTACAATGAG. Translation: CASRKGGTYNE. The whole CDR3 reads CASRKGGTYNEQFF. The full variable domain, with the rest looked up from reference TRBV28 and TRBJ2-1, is DVKVTQSSRYLVKRTGEKVFLECVQDMDHENMFWYRQDPGLGLRLIYFSYDVKMKEKGDIPEGYSVSREKKERFSLILESASTNQTSMYLCASRKGGTYNEQFFGPGTRLTVL.